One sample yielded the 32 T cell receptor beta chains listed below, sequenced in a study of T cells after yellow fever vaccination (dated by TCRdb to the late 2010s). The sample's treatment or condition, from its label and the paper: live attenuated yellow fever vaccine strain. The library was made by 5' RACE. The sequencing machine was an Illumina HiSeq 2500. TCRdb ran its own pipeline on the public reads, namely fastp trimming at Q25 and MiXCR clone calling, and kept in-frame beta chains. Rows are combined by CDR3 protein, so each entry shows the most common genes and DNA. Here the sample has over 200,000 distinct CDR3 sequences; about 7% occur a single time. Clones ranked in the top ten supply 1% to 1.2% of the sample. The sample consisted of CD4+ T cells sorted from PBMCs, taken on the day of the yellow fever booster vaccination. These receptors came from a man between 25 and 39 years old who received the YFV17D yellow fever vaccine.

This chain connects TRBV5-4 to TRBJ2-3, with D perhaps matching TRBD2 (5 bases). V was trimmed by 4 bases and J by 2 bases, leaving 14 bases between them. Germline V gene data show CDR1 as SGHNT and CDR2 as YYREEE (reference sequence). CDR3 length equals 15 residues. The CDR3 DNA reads TGTGCCAGCAGCCTTTGGACTGGGTACACAGATACGCAGTATTTT. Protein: CASSLWTGYTDTQYF. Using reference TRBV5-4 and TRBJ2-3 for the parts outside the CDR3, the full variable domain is ETGVTQSPTHLIKTRGQQVTLRCSSQSGHNTVSWYQQALGQGPQFIFQYYREEENGRGNFPPRFSGLQFPNYSSELNVNALELDDSALYLCASSLWTGYTDTQYFGPGTRLTVL.

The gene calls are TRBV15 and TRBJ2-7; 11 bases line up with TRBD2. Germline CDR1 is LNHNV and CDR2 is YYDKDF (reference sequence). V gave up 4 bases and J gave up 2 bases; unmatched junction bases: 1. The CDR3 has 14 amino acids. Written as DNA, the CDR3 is TGTGCCACCAGCACGGGACTAGCGGCCTACGAGCAGTACTTC. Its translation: CATSTGLAAYEQYF.

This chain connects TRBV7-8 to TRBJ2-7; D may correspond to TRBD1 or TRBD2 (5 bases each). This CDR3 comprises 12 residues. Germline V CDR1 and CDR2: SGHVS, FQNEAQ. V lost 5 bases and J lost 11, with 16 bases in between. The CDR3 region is CASSPRDGRKYF. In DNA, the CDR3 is TGTGCCAGCAGCCCTAGGGACGGACGGAAGTACTTC.

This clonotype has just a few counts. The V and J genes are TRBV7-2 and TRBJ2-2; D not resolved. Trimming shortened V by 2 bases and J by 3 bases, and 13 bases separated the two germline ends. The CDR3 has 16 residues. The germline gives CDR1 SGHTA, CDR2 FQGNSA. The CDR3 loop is CASSLRATSYTGELFF. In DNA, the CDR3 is TGTGCCAGCAGCTTAAGGGCGACCTCTTACACCGGGGAGCTGTTTTTT.

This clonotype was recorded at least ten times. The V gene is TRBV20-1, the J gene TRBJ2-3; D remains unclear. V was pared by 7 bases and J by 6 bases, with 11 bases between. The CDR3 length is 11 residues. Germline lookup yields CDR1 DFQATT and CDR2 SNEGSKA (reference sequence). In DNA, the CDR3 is TGCAGTGGCAACCTGCTGGATACGCAGTATTTT. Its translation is CSGNLLDTQYF.

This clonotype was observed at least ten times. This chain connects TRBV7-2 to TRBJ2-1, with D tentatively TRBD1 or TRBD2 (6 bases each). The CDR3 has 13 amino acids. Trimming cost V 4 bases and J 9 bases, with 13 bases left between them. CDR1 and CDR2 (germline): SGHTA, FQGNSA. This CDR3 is CASSSQGRGEQFF. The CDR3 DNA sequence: TGTGCCAGCAGCTCCCAGGGGCGGGGTGAGCAGTTCTTC.

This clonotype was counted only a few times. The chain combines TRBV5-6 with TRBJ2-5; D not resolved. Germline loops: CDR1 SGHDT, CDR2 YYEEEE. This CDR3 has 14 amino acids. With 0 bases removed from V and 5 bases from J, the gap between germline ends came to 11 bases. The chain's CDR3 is CASSLGQFYETQYF. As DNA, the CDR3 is TGTGCCAGCAGCTTGGGACAATTTTACGAGACCCAGTACTTC.

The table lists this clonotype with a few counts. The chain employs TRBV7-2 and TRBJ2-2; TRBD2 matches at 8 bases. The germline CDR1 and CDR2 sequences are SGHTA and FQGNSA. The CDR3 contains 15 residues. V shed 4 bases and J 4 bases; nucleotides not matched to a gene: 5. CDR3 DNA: TGTGCCAGCAGCTCCAGCGGGAGATCCACCGGGGAGCTGTTTTTT. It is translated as CASSSSGRSTGELFF.

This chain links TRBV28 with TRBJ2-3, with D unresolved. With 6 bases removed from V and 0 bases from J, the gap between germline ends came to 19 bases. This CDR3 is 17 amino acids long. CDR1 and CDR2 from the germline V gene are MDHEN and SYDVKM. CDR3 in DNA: TGTGCCAGCAGCTCCCGCGATAGTTTCGCAAGCACAGATACGCAGTATTTT. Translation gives CASSSRDSFASTDTQYF.

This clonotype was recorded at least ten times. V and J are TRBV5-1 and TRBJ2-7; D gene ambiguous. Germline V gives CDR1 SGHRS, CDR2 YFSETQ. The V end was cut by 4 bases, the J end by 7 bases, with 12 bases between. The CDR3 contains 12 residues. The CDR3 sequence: CASSPTLNEQYF. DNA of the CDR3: TGCGCCAGCAGCCCGACCCTAAATGAGCAGTACTTC.

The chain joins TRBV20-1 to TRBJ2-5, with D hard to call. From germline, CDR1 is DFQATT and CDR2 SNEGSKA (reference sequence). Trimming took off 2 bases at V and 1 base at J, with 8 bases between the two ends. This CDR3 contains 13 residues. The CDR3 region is CSARLTIQETQYF. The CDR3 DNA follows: TGCAGTGCTAGACTAACAATCCAAGAGACCCAGTACTTC.

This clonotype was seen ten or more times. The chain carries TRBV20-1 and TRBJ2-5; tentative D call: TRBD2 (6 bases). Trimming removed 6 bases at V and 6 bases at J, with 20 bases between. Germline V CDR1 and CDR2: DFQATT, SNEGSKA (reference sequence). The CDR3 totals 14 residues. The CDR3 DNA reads TGCAGTGCCAAGGTAGCGGATAAAAGAAAGACCCAGTACTTC. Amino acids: CSAKVADKRKTQYF.

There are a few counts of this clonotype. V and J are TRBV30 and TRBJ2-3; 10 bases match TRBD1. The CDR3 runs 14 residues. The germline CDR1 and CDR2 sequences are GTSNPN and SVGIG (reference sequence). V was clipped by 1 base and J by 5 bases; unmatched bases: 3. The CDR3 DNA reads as TGTGCCTGGAGTGGACAGGGGGCTGGAGATACGCAGTATTTT. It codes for CAWSGQGAGDTQYF.

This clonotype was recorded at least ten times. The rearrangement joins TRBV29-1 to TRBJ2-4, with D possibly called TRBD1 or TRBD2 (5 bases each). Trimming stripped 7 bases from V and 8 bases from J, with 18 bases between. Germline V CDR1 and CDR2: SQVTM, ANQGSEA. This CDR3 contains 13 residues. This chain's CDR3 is CSAERGFVDIQYF. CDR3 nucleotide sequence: TGCAGCGCCGAGAGGGGATTTGTGGACATTCAGTACTTC.

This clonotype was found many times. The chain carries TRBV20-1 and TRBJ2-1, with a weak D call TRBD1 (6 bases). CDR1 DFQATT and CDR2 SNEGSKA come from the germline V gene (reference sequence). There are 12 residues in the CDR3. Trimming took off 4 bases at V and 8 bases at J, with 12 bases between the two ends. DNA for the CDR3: TGCAGTGCTAAACAGGGTTGGGATGAGCAGTTCTTC. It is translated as CSAKQGWDEQFF.

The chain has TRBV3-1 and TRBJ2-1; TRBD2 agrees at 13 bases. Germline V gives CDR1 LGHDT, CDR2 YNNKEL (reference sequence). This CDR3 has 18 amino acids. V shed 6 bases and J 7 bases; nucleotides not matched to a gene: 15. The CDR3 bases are TGTGCCAGCAGTGCGCCCTTGCCGGGACTAGCGGGACTAAATGAGCAGTTCTTC. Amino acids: CASSAPLPGLAGLNEQFF.

DNA of the CDR3: TGCAGCGTTGGTTCGTCAGGAGCCGGGGAGCTGTTTTTT. Its protein product is CSVGSSGAGELFF. The genes are TRBV29-1 and TRBJ2-2; D gene uncertain. V dropped 4 bases and J dropped 6 bases, with 12 bases sitting between them. From germline, CDR1 is SQVTM and CDR2 ANQGSEA. CDR3 length: 13 residues.

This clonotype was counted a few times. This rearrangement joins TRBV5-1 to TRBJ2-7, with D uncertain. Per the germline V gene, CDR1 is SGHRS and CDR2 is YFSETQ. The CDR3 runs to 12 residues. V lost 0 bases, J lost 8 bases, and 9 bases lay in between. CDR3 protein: CASSLEYEKQYF. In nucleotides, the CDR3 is TGCGCCAGCAGCTTGGAGTATGAGAAGCAGTACTTC.

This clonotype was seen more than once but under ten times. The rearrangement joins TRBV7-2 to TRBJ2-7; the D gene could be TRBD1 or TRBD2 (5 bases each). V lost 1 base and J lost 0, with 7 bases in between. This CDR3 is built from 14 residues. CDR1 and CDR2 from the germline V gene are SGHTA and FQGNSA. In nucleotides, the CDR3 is TGTGCCAGCAGCTTAGGAGGGACCTCCTACGAGCAGTACTTC. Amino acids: CASSLGGTSYEQYF.

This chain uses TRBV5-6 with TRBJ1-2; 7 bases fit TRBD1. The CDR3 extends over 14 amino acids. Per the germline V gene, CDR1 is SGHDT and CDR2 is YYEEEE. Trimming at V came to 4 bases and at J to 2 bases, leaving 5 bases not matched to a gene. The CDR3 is CASSLSTGNYGYTF. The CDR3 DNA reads TGTGCCAGCAGCCTATCGACAGGGAACTATGGCTACACCTTC.

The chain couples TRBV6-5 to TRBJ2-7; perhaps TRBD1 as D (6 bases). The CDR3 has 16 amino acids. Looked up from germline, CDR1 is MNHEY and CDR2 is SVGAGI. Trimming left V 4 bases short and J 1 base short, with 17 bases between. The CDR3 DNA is TGTGCCAGCAGTTCCCCCCCGGGCAGGGGTTCCTACGAGCAGTACTTC. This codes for CASSSPPGRGSYEQYF.

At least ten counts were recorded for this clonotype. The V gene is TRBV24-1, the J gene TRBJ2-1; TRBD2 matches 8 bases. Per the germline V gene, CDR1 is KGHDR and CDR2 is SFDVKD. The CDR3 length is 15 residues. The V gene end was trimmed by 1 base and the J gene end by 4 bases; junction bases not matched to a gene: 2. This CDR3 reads CATSDFSGAYNEQFF. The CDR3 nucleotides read TGTGCCACCAGTGATTTTAGCGGGGCTTACAATGAGCAGTTCTTC.

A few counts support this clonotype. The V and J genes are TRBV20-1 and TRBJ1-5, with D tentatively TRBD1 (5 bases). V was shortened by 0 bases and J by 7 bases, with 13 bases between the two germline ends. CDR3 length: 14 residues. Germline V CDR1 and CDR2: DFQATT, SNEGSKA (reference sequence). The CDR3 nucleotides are TGCAGTGCTAGAGAGCCCCGGGGCGACCAGCCCCAGCATTTT. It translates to CSAREPRGDQPQHF.

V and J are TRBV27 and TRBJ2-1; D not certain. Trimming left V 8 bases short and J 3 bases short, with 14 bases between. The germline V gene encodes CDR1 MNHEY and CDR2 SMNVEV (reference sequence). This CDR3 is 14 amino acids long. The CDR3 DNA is TGTGCCAGCCGCATTGGGCGGAGCTACAATGAGCAGTTCTTC. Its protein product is CASRIGRSYNEQFF.

The CDR3 DNA reads TGTGCCAGCAGCCAAGATGGGGCCCGGCGTGTCCAGCCCCAGCATTTT. It translates to CASSQDGARRVQPQHF. The rearrangement uses TRBV3-1 and TRBJ1-5; tentatively, D is TRBD1 (5 bases). This CDR3 spans 16 amino acids. V gave up 0 bases and J gave up 7 bases, with 16 bases separating them. The germline CDR1 and CDR2 sequences are LGHDT and YNNKEL (reference sequence). Full variable domain (outside the CDR3, taken from reference TRBV3-1 and TRBJ1-5): DTAVSQTPKYLVTQMGNDKSIKCEQNLGHDTMYWYKQDSKKFLKIMFSYNNKELIINETVPNRFSPKSPDKAHLNLHINSLELGDSAVYFCASSQDGARRVQPQHFGDGTRLSIL.

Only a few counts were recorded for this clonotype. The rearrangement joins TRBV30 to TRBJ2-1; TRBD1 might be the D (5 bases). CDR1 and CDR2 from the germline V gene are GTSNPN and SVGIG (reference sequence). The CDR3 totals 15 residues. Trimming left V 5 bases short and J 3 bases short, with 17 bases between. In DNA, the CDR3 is TGTGCCTGGCGATCCGAGTGGGGCTACTACAATGAGCAGTTCTTC. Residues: CAWRSEWGYYNEQFF.

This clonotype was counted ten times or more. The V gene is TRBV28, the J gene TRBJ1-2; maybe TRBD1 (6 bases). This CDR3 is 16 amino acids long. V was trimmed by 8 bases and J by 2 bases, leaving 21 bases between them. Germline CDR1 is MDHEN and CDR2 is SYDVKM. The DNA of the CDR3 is TGTGCCAGCGGGGGGGCAACGGAACGGAAGAACTATGGCTACACCTTC. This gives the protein CASGGATERKNYGYTF.

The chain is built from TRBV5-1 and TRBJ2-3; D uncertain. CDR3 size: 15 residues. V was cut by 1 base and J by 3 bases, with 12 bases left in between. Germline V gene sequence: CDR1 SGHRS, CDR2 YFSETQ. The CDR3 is CASSLWRRPTDTQYF. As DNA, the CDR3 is TGCGCCAGCAGCTTGTGGCGGAGACCTACAGATACGCAGTATTTT.

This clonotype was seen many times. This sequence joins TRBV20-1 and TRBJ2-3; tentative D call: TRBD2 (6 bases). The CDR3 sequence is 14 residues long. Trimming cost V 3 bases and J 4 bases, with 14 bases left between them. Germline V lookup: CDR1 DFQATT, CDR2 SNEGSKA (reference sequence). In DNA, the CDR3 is TGCAGTGCTAGGGGGCTAGCGAACTCAGATACGCAGTATTTT. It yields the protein CSARGLANSDTQYF.

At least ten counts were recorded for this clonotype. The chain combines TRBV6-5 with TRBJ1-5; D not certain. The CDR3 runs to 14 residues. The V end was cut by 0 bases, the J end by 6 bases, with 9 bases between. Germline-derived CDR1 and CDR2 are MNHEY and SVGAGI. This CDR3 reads CASSYSSVAQPQHF. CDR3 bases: TGTGCCAGCAGTTACTCAAGTGTAGCTCAGCCCCAGCATTTT.

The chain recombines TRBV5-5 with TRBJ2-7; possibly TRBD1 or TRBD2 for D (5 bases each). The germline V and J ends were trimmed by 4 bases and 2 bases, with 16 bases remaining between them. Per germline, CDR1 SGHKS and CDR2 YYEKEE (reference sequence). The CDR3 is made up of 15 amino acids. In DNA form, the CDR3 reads TGTGCCAGCAGCATATCCGGGACGGTAACCTACGAGCAGTACTTC. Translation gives CASSISGTVTYEQYF.

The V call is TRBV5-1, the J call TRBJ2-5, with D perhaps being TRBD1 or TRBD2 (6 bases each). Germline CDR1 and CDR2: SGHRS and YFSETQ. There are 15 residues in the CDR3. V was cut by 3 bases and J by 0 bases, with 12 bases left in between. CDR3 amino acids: CASSWRGADQETQYF. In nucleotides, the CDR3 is TGCGCCAGCAGCTGGAGGGGGGCAGACCAAGAGACCCAGTACTTC.